This T cell receptor (beta chain) was obtained from a study of graft-versus-host responses after intestinal transplantation. Study in general: After anti-thymocyte globulin induction, recipients took tacrolimus and steroids for three to four years. Study-level results: GvH clones surfaced in recipient marrow, some emerging earlier in ileum or blood. The study found high graft-versus-host to host-versus-graft clonal ratios in allografts of patients with graft-donor T cell macrochimerism.

V gave up 5 bases and J gave up 7 bases, with 9 bases separating them. The germline CDR1 and CDR2 sequences are SGHAT and FQNNGV. The CDR3 has 12 residues. A word on this clone: Its antigen is currently unknown.

The method was immunoSEQ multiplex PCR; TCRdb's version includes in-frame clones alone and lacks a portion of them. The sample holds about 93,000 clones, roughly 91% seen once. The material sequenced was unstimulated CD8+ T cells sorted from spleen or lymph node cells, taken before intestinal transplant. The clonotype was recovered from a human donor who received an intestinal transplant. The rearrangement joins TRBV11-2 to TRBJ2-1; the D is unclear. The CDR3 nucleotides read TGTGCCAGCAGCCCCCTAGGAAATGAGCAGTTCTTC. This translates into CASSPLGNEQFF.